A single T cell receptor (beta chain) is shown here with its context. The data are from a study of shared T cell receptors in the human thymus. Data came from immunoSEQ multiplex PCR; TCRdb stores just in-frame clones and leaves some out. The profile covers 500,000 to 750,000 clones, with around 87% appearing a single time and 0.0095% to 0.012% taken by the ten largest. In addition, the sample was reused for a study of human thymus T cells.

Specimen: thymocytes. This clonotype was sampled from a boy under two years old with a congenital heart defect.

The CDR3 bases are TGTGCCAGCAGTGCCTGGGACAGGGCGGATTGGAATGAGCAGTTCTTC. It encodes CASSAWDRADWNEQFF. The V and J genes are TRBV28 and TRBJ2-1; 9 positions match TRBD1. This CDR3 contains 16 residues. Germline V gene sequence: CDR1 MDHEN, CDR2 SYDVKM. V shed 5 bases, J shed 7 bases, and the junction held 12 bases outside the gene matches.